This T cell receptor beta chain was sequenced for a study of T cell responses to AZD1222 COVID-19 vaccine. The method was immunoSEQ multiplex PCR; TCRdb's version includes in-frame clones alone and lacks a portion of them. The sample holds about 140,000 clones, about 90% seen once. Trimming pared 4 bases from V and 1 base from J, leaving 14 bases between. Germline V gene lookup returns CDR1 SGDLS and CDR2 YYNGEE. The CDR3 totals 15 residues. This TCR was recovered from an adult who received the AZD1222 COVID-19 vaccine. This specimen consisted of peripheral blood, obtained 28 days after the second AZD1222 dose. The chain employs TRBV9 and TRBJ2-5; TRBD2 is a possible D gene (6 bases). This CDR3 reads CASSTRSSGQETQYF. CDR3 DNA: TGTGCCAGCAGCACCCGTAGTAGCGGCCAAGAGACCCAGTACTTC.